This is a list of T cell receptor beta chains from one sample in a study of blood T cell repertoires in COVID-19. This table comes from immunoSEQ multiplex PCR, and its TCRdb copy is limited to in-frame clones, with some not included. The sample shows roughly 130,000 clones, about 80% of them seen only once. What was sequenced was peripheral blood. The origin of the receptors is an elderly woman with acute or convalescent COVID-19. Both conserved end residues are part of each CDR3. The D gene is left open where the match is weak. Clone size is stated in some rows and not others, as once, few, many or a class when expanded.

D	size	J	V	CDR3	DNA
-	-	TRBJ2-7	TRBV25-1	CASSGRIPNEQYF	TGTGCCAGCAGTGGTCGAATTCCTAACGAGCAGTACTTC
-	-	TRBJ1-4	TRBV5-1	CASSLAPGAREKLFF	TGCGCCAGCAGCTTGGCCCCAGGGGCACGCGAAAAACTGTTTTTT
-	-	TRBJ2-1	TRBV6-1	CASSERVGSYNEQFF	TGTGCCAGCAGTGAGAGGGTGGGTTCCTACAATGAGCAGTTCTTC
TRBD2	few	TRBJ2-7	TRBV2	CASSEGGGFYEQYF	TGTGCCAGCAGTGAGGGCGGGGGATTCTACGAGCAGTACTTC
TRBD1	-	TRBJ1-1	TRBV4-3	CASSQGPTGANTEAFF	TGCGCCAGCAGCCAAGGGCCTACAGGGGCGAACACTGAAGCTTTCTTT
TRBD1	-	TRBJ1-5	TRBV5-8	CASSPGTAYNQPQHF	TGTGCCAGCAGCCCCGGGACAGCTTACAATCAGCCCCAGCATTTT
TRBD1	-	TRBJ1-2	TRBV11-2	CASSTGTGTPFGYTF	TGTGCCAGCAGCACCGGGACAGGAACCCCTTTCGGCTACACCTTC
TRBD1	-	TRBJ2-6	TRBV19	CASSTRTGGNSGANVLTF	TGTGCCAGTAGCACTAGGACAGGGGGCAATTCTGGGGCCAACGTCCTGACTTTC
TRBD1	-	TRBJ2-6	TRBV5-1	CASSKGSETGVPGANVLTF	TGCGCCAGCAGCAAGGGATCCGAGACAGGGGTTCCTGGGGCCAACGTCCTGACTTTC
-	-	TRBJ1-2	TRBV5-1	CASSLGQVFYGYTF	TGCGCCAGCAGCTTGGGACAGGTTTTTTATGGCTACACCTTC
-	-	TRBJ1-4	TRBV4-2	CASSRLDLRGTNEKLFF	TGTGCCAGCAGCCGATTAGACCTAAGGGGAACTAATGAAAAACTGTTTTTT
-	-	TRBJ2-7	TRBV4-2	CASSQVGGEQYF	TGTGCCAGCAGCCAAGTGGGAGGCGAGCAGTACTTC
-	-	TRBJ1-1	TRBV7-9	CASSPRRNEAFF	TGTGCCAGCAGCCCGCGAAGAAATGAAGCTTTCTTT
-	-	TRBJ2-7	TRBV5-6	CASSLGGPVYEQYF	TGTGCCAGCAGCTTGGGGGGCCCAGTATACGAGCAGTACTTC
TRBD1	-	TRBJ2-7	TRBV3-1/TRBV3-2	CASSEGQGWSEQYF	TGTGCCAGCAGCGAAGGACAGGGTTGGAGCGAGCAGTACTTC
-	-	TRBJ2-7	TRBV5-1	CASSLELSREQYF	TGCGCCAGCAGCTTGGAGCTGTCGCGGGAGCAGTACTTC
-	once	TRBJ1-3	TRBV5-4	CASSLAGLISGNTIYF	TGTGCCAGCAGCTTGGCGGGACTGATCTCTGGAAACACCATATATTTT
-	-	TRBJ1-2	TRBV4-2	CASSQGTAGARGYTF	TGTGCCAGCAGCCAAGGGACAGCAGGGGCTAGGGGCTACACCTTC
-	-	TRBJ1-2	TRBV12-3/TRBV12-4	CASSDSYYGYTF	TGTGCCAGCAGTGACAGCTACTATGGCTACACCTTC
-	once	TRBJ1-5	TRBV25-1	CASRGGNQPQHF	TGTGCCAGCAGGGGGGGGAATCAGCCCCAGCATTTT
TRBD1	-	TRBJ2-1	TRBV7-3	CASSLMSGGYNEQFF	TGTGCCAGCAGCTTAATGTCAGGGGGATACAATGAGCAGTTCTTC
-	-	TRBJ1-6	TRBV7-3	CASSLQRGPGSPLHF	TGTGCCAGCAGCTTACAGAGAGGGCCAGGTTCACCCCTCCACTTT
-	-	TRBJ2-2	TRBV7-2	CASSSLRRAELFF	TGTGCCAGCAGCTCCTTACGGAGGGCAGAGCTGTTTTTT
-	-	TRBJ1-3	TRBV3-1/TRBV3-2	CASSPYGGSGNTIYF	TGTGCCAGCAGCCCGTACGGGGGTTCTGGAAACACCATATATTTT
-	-	TRBJ2-2	TRBV5-1	CASSFSGTVSTGELFF	TGCGCCAGCAGCTTCTCCGGGACTGTCAGCACCGGGGAGCTGTTTTTT
-	-	TRBJ1-2	TRBV5-1	CASSLGQDFYGYTF	TGCGCCAGCAGCTTGGGGCAGGATTTCTATGGCTACACCTTC
-	-	TRBJ2-7	TRBV7-9	CASTPPQAGTYEQYF	TGTGCCAGCACCCCACCCCAGGCGGGGACCTACGAGCAGTACTTC
-	once	TRBJ1-1	TRBV7-3	CASSSGQKVREAFF	TGTGCCAGCAGCTCTGGACAGAAAGTTAGGGAAGCTTTCTTT
TRBD1	-	TRBJ1-6	TRBV5-1	CASSYSGQGNRSPLHF	TGCGCCAGCAGCTATAGCGGACAGGGGAACCGGTCACCCCTCCACTTT
-	-	TRBJ1-1	TRBV4-1	CASSRVMRNTEAFF	TGCGCCAGCAGCCGAGTAATGAGAAACACTGAAGCTTTCTTT
-	few	TRBJ1-6	TRBV6-5	CASSYSISGSPLHF	TGTGCCAGCAGTTACTCGATATCCGGTTCACCCCTCCACTTT
-	-	TRBJ1-5	TRBV2	CASSGGPNQPQHF	TGTGCCAGCAGTGGTGGGCCGAATCAGCCCCAGCATTTT
TRBD1	-	TRBJ1-2	TRBV10-3	CAISDPTRGPSYGYTF	TGTGCCATCAGTGACCCCACGAGGGGGCCAAGCTATGGCTACACCTTC
-	few	TRBJ1-1	TRBV7-2	CASSFGGEAFF	TGTGCCAGCAGCTTTGGAGGTGAAGCTTTCTTT
-	few	TRBJ1-5	TRBV7-2	CASSSSPNQPQHF	TGTGCCAGCAGCTCCAGTCCCAATCAGCCCCAGCATTTT
TRBD1	-	TRBJ2-1	TRBV24-1	CATSRQGGEQFF	TGTGCCACCAGCCGACAGGGCGGTGAGCAGTTCTTC
TRBD2	-	TRBJ2-7	TRBV19	CASSIGGPSGVLEQYF	TGTGCCAGTAGTATAGGAGGGCCTAGCGGCGTCTTGGAGCAGTACTTC
TRBD2	-	TRBJ2-7	TRBV27	CASSPTPGLAGADEQYF	TGTGCCAGCAGTCCTACCCCGGGACTAGCGGGGGCAGACGAGCAGTACTTC
TRBD1	once	TRBJ1-1	TRBV7-2	CASSTRTGTEAFF	TGTGCCAGCAGCACCCGGACAGGAACCGAAGCTTTCTTT